This is a list of T cell receptor beta chains from one sample in a study of blood T cell repertoires in COVID-19. The protocol was immunoSEQ multiplex PCR, while the TCRdb copy is restricted to in-frame clones and leaves out a portion. Of 210,000 or so clones listed, 86% are singletons. Material for sequencing was PBMCs or T cells enriched from blood (not recorded which). These receptors came from a woman in her fifties or sixties in a cohort exposed to, infected with or recovered from COVID-19 (not recorded which). Both conserved end residues are part of each CDR3. A D gene is named only where the DNA matches it firmly. A row's size may be missing; if present it is once, few, many or a size class.

d_gene: NA; v_gene: TRBV4-2; abundance: once; j_gene: TRBJ2-1; CDR3nt: TGTGCCAGCAGCCGGGAGCCTACACTAGACTCCTACAATGAGCAGTTCTTC; CDR3aa: CASSREPTLDSYNEQFF
d_gene: NA; v_gene: TRBV7-2; abundance: NA; j_gene: TRBJ1-2; CDR3nt: TGTGCCAGCAGCGACGGGCTGGGGGGACCTGGCTACACCTTC; CDR3aa: CASSDGLGGPGYTF
d_gene: NA; v_gene: TRBV5-4; abundance: NA; j_gene: TRBJ2-7; CDR3nt: TGTGCCAGCAGCTTGGCCGTGGCAGGCCTCTCCTACGAGCAGTACTTC; CDR3aa: CASSLAVAGLSYEQYF
d_gene: NA; v_gene: TRBV3-1/TRBV3-2; abundance: NA; j_gene: TRBJ1-3; CDR3nt: TGTGCCAGACCACAGCTCGGCACCATATATTTT; CDR3aa: CARPQLGTIYF
d_gene: NA; v_gene: TRBV6-5; abundance: NA; j_gene: TRBJ1-4; CDR3nt: TGTGCCCTCAGGGAGGCGCCTGGTAATGAAAAACTGTTTTTT; CDR3aa: CALREAPGNEKLFF
d_gene: TRBD1; v_gene: TRBV29-1; abundance: NA; j_gene: TRBJ1-5; CDR3nt: TGCAGCGTGAGTTTGGGACAGGACAATCAGCCCCAGCATTTT; CDR3aa: CSVSLGQDNQPQHF
d_gene: NA; v_gene: TRBV7-2; abundance: once; j_gene: TRBJ1-6; CDR3nt: TGTGCCAGCAGCTCGAGATCGCGGGGTAATAATTCACCCCTCCACTTT; CDR3aa: CASSSRSRGNNSPLHF
d_gene: NA; v_gene: TRBV25-1; abundance: NA; j_gene: TRBJ1-4; CDR3nt: TGTGCCAGCAGTGAAGTGGGACGGGGGAATGAAAAACTGTTTTTT; CDR3aa: CASSEVGRGNEKLFF
d_gene: NA; v_gene: TRBV30; abundance: NA; j_gene: TRBJ1-1; CDR3nt: TGTGCCTGGACCAAGACAGTGATAGGCGACACTGAAGCTTTCTTT; CDR3aa: CAWTKTVIGDTEAFF
d_gene: TRBD1; v_gene: TRBV7-2; abundance: NA; j_gene: TRBJ1-1; CDR3nt: TGTGCCAGCAGCTCTAGCAGGGGGAACGACACTGAAGCTTTCTTT; CDR3aa: CASSSSRGNDTEAFF
d_gene: NA; v_gene: TRBV6-2/TRBV6-3; abundance: NA; j_gene: TRBJ1-1; CDR3nt: TGTGCCAGCAGTTACTCGAAGGGGTCGGTAACTTTCTTT; CDR3aa: CASSYSKGSVTFF
d_gene: NA; v_gene: TRBV30; abundance: NA; j_gene: TRBJ1-4; CDR3nt: TGTGCCTGGAGTGTCGACAGTACGTATGAAAAACTGTTTTTT; CDR3aa: CAWSVDSTYEKLFF
d_gene: NA; v_gene: TRBV24-1; abundance: NA; j_gene: TRBJ1-2; CDR3nt: TGTGCCACCAGTGACGGCGGCAGACACTATGGCTACACCTTC; CDR3aa: CATSDGGRHYGYTF
d_gene: NA; v_gene: TRBV6-4; abundance: NA; j_gene: TRBJ1-5; CDR3nt: TGTGCCAGCCCAACCGGTGGGGGGGATAGCAATCAGCCCCAGCATTTT; CDR3aa: CASPTGGGDSNQPQHF
d_gene: NA; v_gene: TRBV29-1; abundance: NA; j_gene: TRBJ2-5; CDR3nt: TGCAGCGGACTCTGGCTAATCACGGAGACCCAGTACTTC; CDR3aa: CSGLWLITETQYF
d_gene: NA; v_gene: TRBV10-2; abundance: NA; j_gene: TRBJ1-5; CDR3nt: TGCGCCAGCAGGGCAACAGGGATCGGTCAGCCCCAGCATTTT; CDR3aa: CASRATGIGQPQHF
d_gene: NA; v_gene: TRBV7-2; abundance: NA; j_gene: TRBJ1-5; CDR3nt: TGTGCCAGCAGCTTAGACGGGAGTCACCGCAACCAGCCCCAGCATTTT; CDR3aa: CASSLDGSHRNQPQHF
d_gene: TRBD1; v_gene: TRBV29-1; abundance: NA; j_gene: TRBJ1-4; CDR3nt: TGCAGCGTGACGCCTGGGACAGGAGATGCAACTAATGAAAAACTGTTTTTT; CDR3aa: CSVTPGTGDATNEKLFF
d_gene: TRBD2; v_gene: TRBV4-1; abundance: NA; j_gene: TRBJ2-5; CDR3nt: TGCGCCAGCAGCCAAGAGGCGGGACTAGCGGCCCAAGAGACCCAGTACTTC; CDR3aa: CASSQEAGLAAQETQYF
d_gene: TRBD1; v_gene: TRBV10-2; abundance: NA; j_gene: TRBJ1-2; CDR3nt: TGCGCCAGCAGTTCTTGGACAGGGGTTGAGCCGACTTCCTATGGCTACACCTTC; CDR3aa: CASSSWTGVEPTSYGYTF
d_gene: NA; v_gene: TRBV2; abundance: NA; j_gene: TRBJ1-6; CDR3nt: TGTGCCAGCAGTGAATTAGCAAAGAATTCACCCCTCCACTTT; CDR3aa: CASSELAKNSPLHF
d_gene: TRBD1; v_gene: TRBV19; abundance: NA; j_gene: TRBJ1-6; CDR3nt: TGTGCCAGTAGTACCATACAGGGGAGACCCCTCCACTTT; CDR3aa: CASSTIQGRPLHF
d_gene: TRBD2; v_gene: TRBV10-1; abundance: NA; j_gene: TRBJ2-1; CDR3nt: TGCGCCAGCAGGACGGTCAAGGCTAGCGGGGGGGCTTGGTACAATGAGCAGTTCTTC; CDR3aa: CASRTVKASGGAWYNEQFF
d_gene: TRBD1; v_gene: TRBV11-3; abundance: few; j_gene: TRBJ2-7; CDR3nt: TGTGCCAGCAGCTTAGGGGTTAAGGGGACAGGGGGCGTTTGTGGATTC; CDR3aa: CASSLGVKGTGGVCGF
d_gene: NA; v_gene: TRBV12-5; abundance: NA; j_gene: TRBJ1-6; CDR3nt: TGTGCTAGTGACTCTGGGAGCTCCTATAATTCACCCCTCCACTTT; CDR3aa: CASDSGSSYNSPLHF
d_gene: NA; v_gene: TRBV19; abundance: NA; j_gene: TRBJ2-5; CDR3nt: TGTGCCAGTAGCCCCGAACAGGGAAAGGAAGAGACCCAGTACTTC; CDR3aa: CASSPEQGKEETQYF
d_gene: TRBD2; v_gene: TRBV5-1; abundance: NA; j_gene: TRBJ2-1; CDR3nt: TGCGCCAGCAGGGCCGGGACTACCGATGTCAATGAGCAGTTCTTC; CDR3aa: CASRAGTTDVNEQFF
d_gene: TRBD2; v_gene: TRBV7-2; abundance: once; j_gene: TRBJ2-7; CDR3nt: TGTGCCAGCAGTCTGGGGCACGGGGGGGAGCTCGAGCAGTACTTC; CDR3aa: CASSLGHGGELEQYF
d_gene: NA; v_gene: TRBV7-8; abundance: NA; j_gene: TRBJ1-5; CDR3nt: TGTGCCAGCAGCCCAACCAACCGGGTGGTGGGTCAGCCCCAGCATTTT; CDR3aa: CASSPTNRVVGQPQHF
d_gene: NA; v_gene: TRBV30; abundance: NA; j_gene: TRBJ1-1; CDR3nt: TGTGCCTCACCGGGCAGGGAGGGCACTGAAGCTTTCTTT; CDR3aa: CASPGREGTEAFF
d_gene: TRBD1; v_gene: TRBV6-5; abundance: NA; j_gene: TRBJ1-4; CDR3nt: TGTGCCAGCAGCACAGGGGACGAAAAACTGTTTTTT; CDR3aa: CASSTGDEKLFF
d_gene: TRBD1; v_gene: TRBV19; abundance: NA; j_gene: TRBJ1-5; CDR3nt: TGTGCCAGTAGTGCCGGAGTCGGAGGGGGCTGGTCTCAGCCCCAGCATTTT; CDR3aa: CASSAGVGGGWSQPQHF
d_gene: TRBD1; v_gene: TRBV15; abundance: NA; j_gene: TRBJ2-1; CDR3nt: TGTGCCACCGGCGGACAGGGGGCGGGTGAGCAGTTCTTC; CDR3aa: CATGGQGAGEQFF
d_gene: NA; v_gene: TRBV4-2; abundance: few; j_gene: TRBJ1-2; CDR3nt: TGTGCCAGCAGCCAAGAGGAAGACAGTGCCTGGAGTATATACTTC; CDR3aa: CASSQEEDSAWSIYF
d_gene: NA; v_gene: TRBV7-8; abundance: NA; j_gene: TRBJ1-1; CDR3nt: TGTGCCAGCAGCTTAGATCTCGGGGGGGCCACTGAAGCTTTCTTT; CDR3aa: CASSLDLGGATEAFF
d_gene: NA; v_gene: TRBV19; abundance: few; j_gene: TRBJ1-3; CDR3nt: TGTGCCAGTAAAGACACCCCCGGCTCTGGAAACACCATATATTTT; CDR3aa: CASKDTPGSGNTIYF
d_gene: NA; v_gene: TRBV5-5; abundance: NA; j_gene: TRBJ2-7; CDR3nt: TGTGCCAGCAGCTTGGCGGGGGGCGGGGGCTACGAGCAGTACTTC; CDR3aa: CASSLAGGGGYEQYF